This T cell receptor beta chain was recovered during a study of shared clonotypes between healthy human individuals. Findings and limits, study-wide: Having only a few donors restricted how much genetic and exposure-history diversity was captured. A handful of donors showed sharing of around 5% of naive CD4 clonotypes. On the whole, naive subsets had larger estimated richness than memory subsets had.

The CDR3 runs 13 residues. V shed 3 bases, J shed 8 bases, and the junction held 4 bases outside the gene matches. CDR1 is SEHNR, CDR2 FQNEAQ, per germline (reference sequence). As to this clone: The target antigen is unknown.

Several immunoSEQ plates held equal portions of the genomic DNA taken from each subset. This table comes from immunoSEQ multiplex PCR, and its TCRdb copy is limited to in-frame clones, with some not included. Seen here are under 650,000 clones, 90% to 96% observed once, and the top ten hold approximately 0.06%. Sequences were obtained from naive CD4+ T cells sorted from blood. Specified subset: CD45RA+ positively selected. This chain uses TRBV7-9 with TRBJ2-1, with 7 nucleotides matching TRBD1. The receptor was derived from a woman in her twenties or thirties in good health. This chain's CDR3 is CASSFDRDHEQFF. CDR3 coding DNA: TGTGCCAGCAGCTTCGACAGGGATCATGAGCAGTTCTTC.